This is a list of T cell receptor beta chains from one sample in a study of tumor and adjacent non-tumor tissue in lung cancer. TCRdb redid the calling of the multiplex PCR reads with MiXCR, one entry per CDR3 protein. Seen here are some 97,000 distinct CDR3 sequences, 60% to 80% observed once, and the top ten hold roughly 20%. Sequencing used distant non-tumor lung tissue. These receptors all stem from a man under 40 with non-small cell lung cancer. Both conserved end residues are part of each CDR3. D genes are given only for firm matches. Expanded clones are given a class, and other clones once, few, many or no size at all.

DNA: TGTGCTAGCAACATAGAGTCCACCGGAACTCGGGAGCAGTACTTC
CDR3: CASNIESTGTREQYF
size: NA
D: NA
V: TRBV11-1
J: TRBJ2-7

DNA: TGTGCCAGCAGCCCCACCGGTCAAGAGACCCAGTACTTC
CDR3: CASSPTGQETQYF
size: few
D: NA
V: TRBV11-3
J: TRBJ2-5

DNA: TGTGCCAGCAGTTCACTAGCGGGAAAACACAATGAGCAGATCTTC
CDR3: CASSSLAGKHNEQIF
size: NA
D: TRBD2
V: TRBV5-4
J: TRBJ2-1

DNA: TGTGCCAGCAGCTTAGTAGATACGCAGTATTTT
CDR3: CASSLVDTQYF
size: NA
D: NA
V: TRBV11-2
J: TRBJ2-3

DNA: TGTGCAAGCAGCTTAGTCCAAGAGGGGATTGATGAGCAGTTCTTC
CDR3: CASSLVQEGIDEQFF
size: NA
D: NA
V: TRBV11-2
J: TRBJ2-1

DNA: TGCGCCAGCAGCCTGACGAGCCGGGACCTTAATGAGCAGTTCTTC
CDR3: CASSLTSRDLNEQFF
size: NA
D: NA
V: TRBV5-1
J: TRBJ2-1

DNA: TGTGCCAGCAGCTTAGGTCACGGAGAACTCGACGAGCAGTACTTC
CDR3: CASSLGHGELDEQYF
size: many
D: NA
V: TRBV11-3
J: TRBJ2-7

DNA: TGCAGTGCTATTCGGCAGGGCGGGCAGCCCCAGCATTTT
CDR3: CSAIRQGGQPQHF
size: medium-sized
D: NA
V: TRBV20-1
J: TRBJ1-5

DNA: TGCAGCGTTGAGGCCTCCCATGGAGGGGATGAAAAACCGCTTTTT
CDR3: CSVEASHGGDEKPLF
size: NA
D: NA
V: TRBV29-1
J: TRBJ1-4

DNA: TGTGCCATCAGCGGGGGTGTGTTCGCCGGGGAGCTGTTTTTT
CDR3: CAISGGVFAGELFF
size: NA
D: NA
V: TRBV10-3
J: TRBJ2-2

DNA: TGCAATGCTACACATACAGGGGGCCAAGGCTACACCTTC
CDR3: CNATHTGGQGYTF
size: NA
D: TRBD1
V: TRBV20-1
J: TRBJ1-2

DNA: TGTGCCAGCAGCAACACCGGGGAGCTGTTTTTT
CDR3: CASSNTGELFF
size: NA
D: NA
V: TRBV7-9
J: TRBJ2-2

DNA: TGCAGTGTTAAACAACAGTCCGGAAACACCATATATTTT
CDR3: CSVKQQSGNTIYF
size: few
D: NA
V: TRBV20-1
J: TRBJ1-3

DNA: TGCAGTGCTAGAGATTTCACTAGCGGGAGGGACGCCTACAATGAGCAGCTCTTC
CDR3: CSARDFTSGRDAYNEQLF
size: NA
D: TRBD2
V: TRBV20-1
J: TRBJ2-1

DNA: TGTGCCGGCAGCTTAAGTGGTGAGCAATTCTTC
CDR3: CAGSLSGEQFF
size: NA
D: NA
V: TRBV11-3
J: TRBJ2-1

DNA: TGTGCCAGTAGTAGGGGACTAGCGGATGAGCAGTTCTTC
CDR3: CASSRGLADEQFF
size: few
D: TRBD2
V: TRBV19
J: TRBJ2-1

DNA: TGTGCCAGCAGCGGAACGGGACACGTTAAAAGGACCCAGTACTTC
CDR3: CASSGTGHVKRTQYF
size: NA
D: NA
V: TRBV5-4
J: TRBJ2-5

DNA: TGTGCCACCAGTTCCTCTAGCGGGAGCATCTCCTACGAGCAATACTTC
CDR3: CATSSSSGSISYEQYF
size: once
D: TRBD2
V: TRBV6-5
J: TRBJ2-7

DNA: TGCAGTGCCCAGCACCGGGATATTAATCGGCCCCAGCATTTT
CDR3: CSAQHRDINRPQHF
size: NA
D: NA
V: TRBV20-1
J: TRBJ1-5

DNA: TGCAGTGCTAGAGAAGGGAATGGGAGGATGACAGATACGCAGTATTTT
CDR3: CSAREGNGRMTDTQYF
size: NA
D: NA
V: TRBV20-1
J: TRBJ2-3

DNA: TGTGCCAGCAGCCGTGCGGCGGGCCCCGGGCCTGAAGCTTTCTTT
CDR3: CASSRAAGPGPEAFF
size: many
D: NA
V: TRBV12-3/TRBV12-4
J: TRBJ1-1

DNA: TGTGCCAGCAAAACAGGCGTCGGGGAGCTGTTTTTT
CDR3: CASKTGVGELFF
size: NA
D: NA
V: TRBV6-1
J: TRBJ2-2

DNA: TGTGCCAGCAGCGCCGGGGGGGCGCCGAACACTGAAGCTTTCTTT
CDR3: CASSAGGAPNTEAFF
size: many
D: NA
V: TRBV11-2
J: TRBJ1-1

DNA: TGTGTCAGCAGTTACGGGAGAAAGGAAGCTTTCTTT
CDR3: CVSSYGRKEAFF
size: NA
D: NA
V: TRBV6-5
J: TRBJ1-1

DNA: TGCAGTGTTAGGAAGGGGGGGCCGGACACCGGGCAGCTGTTTTTT
CDR3: CSVRKGGPDTGQLFF
size: NA
D: NA
V: TRBV20-1
J: TRBJ2-2

DNA: TGTGCCAGCAGTTCCGGGGAGAACACTGAAGCTTTCTTT
CDR3: CASSSGENTEAFF
size: many
D: NA
V: TRBV6-2/TRBV6-3
J: TRBJ1-1

DNA: TGTGCCTGGAGGAGGGTGAGCTCCTACAATGAGCAGTTCTTC
CDR3: CAWRRVSSYNEQFF
size: few
D: NA
V: TRBV30
J: TRBJ2-1

DNA: TGTGCCAGCAGTTACCCGATGGATATGCAGTATTTT
CDR3: CASSYPMDMQYF
size: NA
D: NA
V: TRBV6-5
J: TRBJ2-3

DNA: TGTGCCAGCAGCTTGACACTTACCAAAGATACTCAGTACTTC
CDR3: CASSLTLTKDTQYF
size: NA
D: NA
V: TRBV11-3
J: TRBJ2-5

DNA: TGTGCCAGCAGCTTAGCCAGGGAAACAGCTAACCATGGCTACACCTTC
CDR3: CASSLARETANHGYTF
size: NA
D: NA
V: TRBV7-9
J: TRBJ1-2

DNA: TGTGCCAGCAGCTTAGTCCTGGGGACTTTTAATGAAAAAATGTTTTTT
CDR3: CASSLVLGTFNEKMFF
size: NA
D: NA
V: TRBV11-2
J: TRBJ1-4

DNA: TGTGCCAGCAGCTACAAGAATATGAACACTGGAGCTCTCTTT
CDR3: CASSYKNMNTGALF
size: NA
D: NA
V: TRBV5-4
J: TRBJ1-1